These 27 T cell receptor beta chains share one sample of origin, sequenced in a study of shared clonotypes between healthy human individuals. Sequenced by immunoSEQ multiplex PCR; TCRdb stores in-frame clones only, minus some. The sample includes 660,000 or so clones, around 96% of them seen just once. The naive CD8 subset, CD45RO-negative cells positively selected for CCR7, excluded terminally differentiated effector memory CD45RA+ cells. What was sequenced was naive CD8+ T cells sorted from blood. These TCRs come from a woman in her 30s in good health.

V is TRBV5-6 and J is TRBJ1-3; the D is unclear. There are 15 residues in the CDR3. CDR1 is SGHDT and CDR2 is YYEEEE in the germline V gene. V lost 4 bases, J lost 0 bases, and 11 bases lay in between. The CDR3: CASSLDGSSGNTIYF. CDR3 coding DNA: TGTGCCAGCAGCCTTGACGGGAGCTCTGGAAACACCATATATTTT.

The rearrangement joins TRBV13 to TRBJ2-7, with 10 bases that match TRBD1. CDR1 and CDR2 (germline): PRHDT, FYEKMQ (reference sequence). The CDR3 is 16 amino acids. Losses at the gene ends were 5 bases for V and 5 bases for J; bases not matched to a gene: 12. CDR3 in amino acids: CASSPTGTGVADEQYF. In DNA, the CDR3 is TGTGCCAGCAGCCCTACCGGGACAGGGGTGGCAGACGAGCAGTACTTC.

The V and J genes are TRBV29-1 and TRBJ1-2; 11 bases map to TRBD1. CDR3 length: 12 residues. Germline V gene lookup returns CDR1 SQVTM and CDR2 ANQGSEA. After removal of 6 bases from V and 4 bases from J, the junction contained 1 base not matched to a gene. CDR3 loop: CSVDRGLYGYTF. The CDR3 DNA reads as TGCAGCGTGGACAGGGGGCTCTATGGCTACACCTTC.

The chain is built from TRBV13 and TRBJ2-3; 7 positions agree with TRBD2. CDR1 and CDR2 (germline): PRHDT, FYEKMQ (reference sequence). With 5 bases clipped from V and 6 bases from J, the junction kept 11 bases outside the gene matches. CDR3 length equals 15 residues. For the CDR3, the DNA is TGTGCCAGCAGCCCCCCCGGCGGGAGATACGATACGCAGTATTTT. Protein product: CASSPPGGRYDTQYF.

The rearrangement joins TRBV27 to TRBJ2-1; 11 bases map to TRBD2. Germline V gene data show CDR1 as MNHEY and CDR2 as SMNVEV (reference sequence). J was trimmed by 4 bases and V by 4 bases; bases with no gene match: 3. The CDR3 consists of 15 residues. CDR3 loop: CASSYSGRGYNEQFF. Here the CDR3 DNA reads TGTGCCAGCAGTTATAGCGGGAGGGGATACAATGAGCAGTTCTTC.

The chain joins TRBV5-6 to TRBJ2-1; 7 bases agree with TRBD1. CDR3 size: 15 residues. In germline, CDR1 is SGHDT, CDR2 YYEEEE. J gave up 1 base and V 4 bases, and 5 bases lay outside the gene matches. Here the CDR3 DNA reads TGTGCCAGCAGCCGGAAACAGGGGTCCTACAATGAGCAGTTCTTC. Translated, it gives CASSRKQGSYNEQFF.

This chain uses TRBV6-1 with TRBJ2-3; 10 positions agree with TRBD2. The germline gives CDR1 MNHNS, CDR2 SASEGT. Trimming took 8 bases from V and 2 from J; bases not matched to a gene: 4. The CDR3 extends over 14 amino acids. CDR3 sequence (DNA): TGTGCCAGCTCCCTAGCGGGGGTCACAGATACGCAGTATTTT. This sequence encodes CASSLAGVTDTQYF.

The CDR3 loop is CAIRTGTQETQYF. CDR3 nucleotides: TGTGCCATCAGAACCGGGACCCAAGAGACCCAGTACTTC. This chain uses TRBV10-3 with TRBJ2-5, with D perhaps TRBD1 or TRBD2 (5 bases each). Germline lookup yields CDR1 ENHRY and CDR2 SYGVKD. The CDR3 is made up of 13 amino acids. Deletions cut 6 bases from V and 1 base from J, with 9 bases between.

The V call is TRBV2, the J call TRBJ2-3; D is uncertain. Germline lookup yields CDR1 SNHLY and CDR2 FYNNEI. The CDR3 is 13 residues long. Trimming took 7 bases from V and 0 from J, leaving 8 bases between them. Here the CDR3 reads CASKNPSTDTQYF. In DNA, the CDR3 is TGTGCCAGCAAAAACCCTAGCACAGATACGCAGTATTTT.

On this clone itself: The same CDR3 is also encoded by other DNA sequences in this sample. The rearrangement joins TRBV7-6 to TRBJ1-1; weak D call: TRBD1 (5 bases). Germline values: CDR1 SGHVS, CDR2 FNYEAQ. Trimming stripped 5 bases from V and 3 bases from J, with 10 bases between. The CDR3 is 13 residues long. This CDR3 is CASSAGGYTEAFF. The CDR3 bases are TGTGCCAGCAGCGCTGGGGGTTACACTGAAGCTTTCTTT.

The V gene is TRBV2, the J gene TRBJ2-7; 7 bases line up with TRBD1. This CDR3 has 16 residues. Trimming removed 5 bases from V and 2 bases from J; junction bases left unmatched: 12. Germline CDR1 and CDR2: SNHLY and FYNNEI. The CDR3 sequence is CASSQNRGVGAYEQYF. As DNA, the CDR3 is TGTGCCAGCAGTCAGAACAGGGGAGTGGGAGCCTACGAGCAGTACTTC.

This chain connects TRBV7-8 to TRBJ2-4; D could derive from TRBD1 or TRBD2 (5 bases each). CDR1 and CDR2 from the germline V gene are SGHVS and FQNEAQ. V lost 1 base and J lost 1, with 14 bases in between. The length of the CDR3 is 17 residues. CDR3 in DNA: TGTGCCAGCAGCTTAGAGCTTTGGGGGAATGCCAAAAACATTCAGTACTTC. Translating gives CASSLELWGNAKNIQYF. Full variable domain (remainder filled in from reference TRBV7-8 and TRBJ2-4): GAGVSQSPRYKVAKRGQDVALRCDPISGHVSLFWYQQALGQGPEFLTYFQNEAQLDKSGLPSDRFFAERPEGSVSTLKIQRTQQEDSAVYLCASSLELWGNAKNIQYFGAGTRLSVL.

The chain uses TRBV27 and TRBJ2-3; TRBD2 matches at 8 bases. The CDR3 covers 15 residues. CDR1 and CDR2 (germline): MNHEY, SMNVEV (reference sequence). The V and J ends lost 3 bases and 4 bases, in that order; junction bases with no gene match: 6. The CDR3 nucleotides read TGTGCCAGCAGTTTGCTAGCGGGTTGGGCAGATACGCAGTATTTT. Translating gives CASSLLAGWADTQYF.

This chain joins TRBV28 and TRBJ2-2, with D unresolved. The CDR3 is 15 amino acids. Germline values: CDR1 MDHEN, CDR2 SYDVKM. Trimming pared 7 bases from V and 1 base from J, leaving 13 bases between. CDR3 nucleotides: TGTGCCAGCAACGAGATTCCTAGGAACACCGGGGAGCTGTTTTTT. Translated: CASNEIPRNTGELFF.

The rearrangement links TRBV5-6 to TRBJ1-2, with D unresolved. Per the germline V gene, CDR1 is SGHDT and CDR2 is YYEEEE. Trimming removed 1 base at V and 2 bases at J, with 18 bases between. CDR3 length: 17 amino acids. DNA for the CDR3: TGTGCCAGCAGCTTGAATTTTGTACCGCAAGTGAACTATGGCTACACCTTC. Amino acids: CASSLNFVPQVNYGYTF.

The V gene is TRBV19, the J gene TRBJ2-1, with a tentative D call TRBD1 (6 bases). The V gene's germline CDR1 is LNHDA and CDR2 SQIVND (reference sequence). This CDR3 comprises 14 residues. V lost 1 base, J lost 8 bases, and 12 bases lay in between. The CDR3, as DNA: TGTGCCAGTAGTATAGGGGCAGGGGACCATGAGCAGTTCTTC. Encoded protein: CASSIGAGDHEQFF.

The V gene is TRBV6-1, the J gene TRBJ2-5; D is perhaps TRBD1 (6 bases). The J call may be faulty, since TRBJ2-7 better matches the DNA end. Germline V gives CDR1 MNHNS, CDR2 SASEGT. This CDR3 contains 15 residues. The CDR3 loop is CASSEDRVFSYEQYF. The CDR3 DNA is TGTGCCAGCAGTGAAGACAGGGTTTTCTCCTACGAGCAGTACTTC.

The chain has TRBV5-1 and TRBJ2-2; 12 bases fit TRBD1. The V and J ends lost 4 bases and 4 bases, in that order; junction bases with no gene match: 5. The CDR3 spans 16 residues. CDR1 SGHRS and CDR2 YFSETQ come from the germline V gene. DNA of the CDR3: TGCGCCAGCAGCCCGGGGACAGGGGGCCTCACCGGGGAGCTGTTTTTT. Translation: CASSPGTGGLTGELFF.

The V and J genes are TRBV27 and TRBJ2-5; 13 bases fit TRBD2. This CDR3 is 17 amino acids long. V lost 5 bases to trimming and J lost 4 bases; unmatched junction nucleotides: 10. Looked up from germline, CDR1 is MNHEY and CDR2 is SMNVEV (reference sequence). CDR3 coding DNA: TGTGCCAGCAGTCGGACTAGCGGGAGTTCATTGCGAGAGACCCAGTACTTC. Amino acid sequence: CASSRTSGSSLRETQYF.

The V gene is TRBV9, the J gene TRBJ2-7; D is possibly TRBD2 (5 bases). Germline assignment: CDR1 SGDLS and CDR2 YYNGEE. Trimming left V 0 bases short and J 0 bases short, with 16 bases between. The length of the CDR3 is 17 residues. CDR3 bases: TGTGCCAGCAGCGTAGAAGGTGAGGGCTTCAGCTCCTACGAGCAGTACTTC. The encoded protein is CASSVEGEGFSSYEQYF.

This rearrangement joins TRBV19 to TRBJ2-2; D may be TRBD2 (6 bases). V was clipped by 3 bases and J by 4 bases, with 15 bases between them. Germline loops: CDR1 LNHDA, CDR2 SQIVND (reference sequence). CDR3 size: 16 residues. The CDR3 protein is CASSIRREWGTGELFF. DNA of the CDR3: TGTGCCAGTAGTATTAGGAGGGAGTGGGGCACCGGGGAGCTGTTTTTT. Full variable domain (outside the CDR3, taken from reference TRBV19 and TRBJ2-2): DGGITQSPKYLFRKEGQNVTLSCEQNLNHDAMYWYRQDPGQGLRLIYYSQIVNDFQKGDIAEGYSVSREKKESFPLTVTSAQKNPTAFYLCASSIRREWGTGELFFGEGSRLTVL.

The chain joins TRBV28 to TRBJ1-4; D is unclear. The CDR3 sequence is 11 residues long. Germline V gene data show CDR1 as MDHEN and CDR2 as SYDVKM. Trimming took off 7 bases at V and 14 bases at J, with 14 bases between the two ends. The CDR3 sequence is CASTDGGRLFF. The CDR3 region has the DNA TGTGCCAGCACTGACGGAGGCCGGCTGTTTTTT. Full variable domain (rest looked up from reference TRBV28 and TRBJ1-4): DVKVTQSSRYLVKRTGEKVFLECVQDMDHENMFWYRQDPGLGLRLIYFSYDVKMKEKGDIPEGYSVSREKKERFSLILESASTNQTSMYLCASTDGGRLFFGSGTQLSVL.

V is TRBV11-2 and J is TRBJ2-3; no clear D. Trimming pared 5 bases from V and 3 bases from J, leaving 9 bases between. CDR3 length: 13 amino acids. The germline gives CDR1 SGHAT, CDR2 FQNNGV. Here the CDR3 DNA reads TGTGCCAGCAGCCTTCTCGGAACAGATACGCAGTATTTT. It is translated as CASSLLGTDTQYF.

CDR3 sequence reads: CASSPDPGSNEQYF. CDR3 bases: TGTGCCAGCAGCCCCGATCCGGGGTCAAACGAGCAGTACTTC. The chain has TRBV7-8 and TRBJ2-7, with D possibly being TRBD2 (5 bases). CDR1 and CDR2 from the germline V gene are SGHVS and FQNEAQ. V was cut by 5 bases and J by 5 bases, with 16 bases left in between. CDR3 size: 14 residues.

Comments on this clone: Other DNA sequences within the sample encode an identical CDR3. The chain recombines TRBV5-4 with TRBJ2-5; the D is unclear. Germline lookup yields CDR1 SGHNT and CDR2 YYREEE (reference sequence). This CDR3 is built from 11 residues. Trimming cost V 3 bases and J 2 bases, with 2 bases left between them. The CDR3 protein is CASSSQETQYF. The CDR3 coding sequence is TGTGCCAGCAGCTCGCAAGAGACCCAGTACTTC.

The chain combines TRBV7-7 with TRBJ2-5; tentative D call: TRBD1 (6 bases). With 8 bases removed from V and 3 bases from J, the gap between germline ends came to 13 bases. Germline V gene lookup returns CDR1 SSHAT and CDR2 FNYEAQ (reference sequence). The CDR3 is 13 residues long. In DNA form, the CDR3 reads TGTGCCAGCCGGCGGGCAGGGGAAGAGACCCAGTACTTC. Its translation: CASRRAGEETQYF.

The CDR3 DNA is TGCGCCAGCTTACCCTTCGACAGGGGGATCAGTGAAGCTTTCTTT. Its protein is CASLPFDRGISEAFF. The V and J genes are TRBV10-2 and TRBJ1-1, with 9 bases aligning to TRBD1. From germline, CDR1 is WSHSY and CDR2 SAAADI. CDR3 length equals 15 residues. V was clipped by 8 bases and J by 7 bases; unmatched bases: 14.